This T cell receptor (beta chain) is from a study of T-cell memory formation after mild COVID-19. Study-level information: The study found TCR clusters largely donor specific.

TCRdb fed the 5' RACE reads into MiXCR, producing one record per CDR3 protein. The table includes 400,000 or so distinct CDR3 sequences, over 15% detected once. Germline CDR1 DFQATT, CDR2 SNEGSKA (reference sequence). The CDR3 totals 14 residues. J was trimmed by 5 bases and V by 6 bases; bases with no gene match: 11. This clonotype was seen once. Its target is unknown. Findings and caveats of the study: Later expanders leaned toward CD4+, whereas clones contracting from day 15 to 85 were balanced CD4/CD8. Contracting CD4+ clones sat mainly in CM and EM; CD8+ in EMRA. Memory sampled before infection contained some responding clones, suggesting cross-reactive memory joined.

Sequenced sample: PBMCs or a T cell subset sorted from them (not recorded which). The chain is built from TRBV20-1 and TRBJ1-1; 8 bases line up with TRBD1. The receptor was isolated from an adult woman who had mild COVID-19 (a few samples of this study predate the infection). Cell type and time point are not known. DNA of the CDR3: TGCAGTGCCGGGACAGGAAGGGGGAGGACTGAAGCTTTCTTT. This gives the protein CSAGTGRGRTEAFF.